This T cell receptor (beta chain) was captured by sequencing in a study of blood T cell repertoires in COVID-19. Generated by immunoSEQ multiplex PCR, the TCRdb table keeps only in-frame clones and is missing some. The sample lists 110,000 to 150,000 clones; approximately 78% were seen once. The CDR3 loop spans 13 amino acids. V lost 4 bases and J 5 bases, leaving 8 bases between the germline ends. Per the germline V gene, CDR1 is LGHDT and CDR2 is YNNKEL (reference sequence). This receptor was identified in a woman aged 45-65 years who had recovered from COVID-19. Material: PBMCs or T cells enriched from blood (not recorded which). The rearrangement joins TRBV3-1 (or the pseudogene TRBV3-2) to TRBJ2-2; D uncertain. The CDR3 region is CASSPLSTGELFF. The CDR3 DNA sequence: TGTGCCAGCAGCCCATTGAGTACCGGGGAGCTGTTTTTT.